One T cell receptor beta chain is described in this entry. Its antigen remains unidentified. CDR1 is MRHNA and CDR2 is SNTAGT in the germline V gene. Trimming took 4 bases from V and 4 from J; bases not matched to a gene: 15. This CDR3 is 19 amino acids long. This specimen belongs to a study of graft-versus-host responses after intestinal transplantation. Study at large: Anti-thymocyte globulin induction was given to all recipients, followed by tacrolimus and steroids for 3 to 4 years.

Once graft tissue had been processed, intraepithelial and lamina propria lymphocytes were released. Only in-frame clones appear in the TCRdb table, and some are missing; sequencing was by immunoSEQ multiplex PCR. The sample has 60,000 to 70,000 clones, 75% to 90% seen once; the top ten hold around 1.7%. Notes on the study in general: Allografts of patients with graft-donor T cell macrochimerism showed high graft-versus-host to host-versus-graft clone ratios. Declines in HvG clones occurring early post-transplant were associated with peak circulating GvH clone levels.

The rearrangement joins TRBV6-4 to TRBJ2-2, with 10 nucleotides matching TRBD2. Material: ileum tissue, obtained approximately 56 weeks after transplant. The clonotype was recovered from a human patient who received an intestinal transplant, so some T cells may come from the graft donor. As DNA, the CDR3 is TGTGCCAGCAGTGTTACCGGGACTAGCGAAACAGCCCCCACCGGGGAGCTGTTTTTT. Residues: CASSVTGTSETAPTGELFF.